The 2 T cell receptor beta chains listed next were all sequenced from one sample in a study of control samples from healthy donors and cancer patients. Clones were read by immunoSEQ multiplex PCR, and TCRdb kept only the in-frame ones, dropping some. The table records about 180,000 clones, approximately 94% of them present only once. The sequenced sample was blood. The receptors come from a woman aged 18-29 years in good health.

This clone has just one count. V gene TRBV28 combines with J gene TRBJ1-5; D is ambiguous. The V gene lost 6 bases and the J gene lost 0 bases, with 21 bases spanning the gap. The CDR3 totals 18 residues. Germline CDR1 MDHEN, CDR2 SYDVKM. The CDR3: CASSLPETEPSSNQPQHF. The CDR3 DNA sequence: TGTGCCAGCAGCCTTCCGGAGACCGAGCCTTCTAGCAATCAGCCCCAGCATTTT. The full variable domain, completed using reference TRBV28 and TRBJ1-5, is DVKVTQSSRYLVKRTGEKVFLECVQDMDHENMFWYRQDPGLGLRLIYFSYDVKMKEKGDIPEGYSVSREKKERFSLILESASTNQTSMYLCASSLPETEPSSNQPQHFGDGTRLSIL.

This clone was found a few times. The V call is TRBV2, the J call TRBJ1-3, with unresolved D. This CDR3 is 13 amino acids long. CDR1 SNHLY and CDR2 FYNNEI come from the germline V gene. The germline V and J ends were trimmed by 4 bases and 0 bases, with 4 bases remaining between them. The CDR3 DNA reads as TGTGCCAGCAGTGTTAACTCTGGAAACACCATATATTTT. Its translation: CASSVNSGNTIYF.